The next 11 T cell receptor beta chains were all read from a single sample in a study of CDR3 diversity in severe acne. TCRdb reanalysed the PCR reads using MiXCR and keeps one entry per CDR3 protein. The sample consists of roughly 79,000 distinct CDR3 sequences, around 54% of them appearing once. Material: blood. Receptor source: a male donor with severe acne vulgaris.

J is TRBJ2-5 and V is TRBV25-1, with D hard to call. The CDR3 is 15 residues long. V dropped 6 bases and J dropped 0 bases, with 14 bases sitting between them. Germline V lookup: CDR1 MGHDK, CDR2 SYGVNS. This CDR3 reads CASSLVAQDQETQYF. The CDR3, as DNA: TGTGCCAGCAGCTTAGTTGCGCAGGACCAAGAGACCCAGTACTTC.

In its sample, this clonotype was seen a few times. V usage is TRBV7-8 and J usage is TRBJ2-6; tentative D call: TRBD2 (5 bases). Trimming took 1 base from V and 0 from J, leaving 22 bases between them. The length of the CDR3 is 21 residues. CDR1 and CDR2 (germline): SGHVS, FQNEAQ. The CDR3 DNA follows: TGTGCCAGCAGCTTAGTCATATCGGGGTCCCTCTTGCACTCTGGGGCCAACGTCCTGACTTTC. Residues: CASSLVISGSLLHSGANVLTF. The full variable domain, in which reference TRBV7-8 and TRBJ2-6 provide the parts outside the CDR3, is GAGVSQSPRYKVAKRGQDVALRCDPISGHVSLFWYQQALGQGPEFLTYFQNEAQLDKSGLPSDRFFAERPEGSVSTLKIQRTQQEDSAVYLCASSLVISGSLLHSGANVLTFGAGSRLTVL.

Concerning this clonotype: A much bigger clone sits one base away, suggesting this may be a read error. This CDR3 reads CSARDRQANVGTQYF. The CDR3 DNA follows: TGCAGTGCTAGAGATCGGCAGGCTAATGTAGGGACCCAGTACTTC. The V and J genes are TRBV20-1 and TRBJ2-5; D is unresolved. This CDR3 spans 15 amino acids. The ends were cut back, 0 bases at V and 7 bases at J, with 18 bases in the middle. Per the germline V gene, CDR1 is DFQATT and CDR2 is SNEGSKA (reference sequence).

This chain links TRBV19 with TRBJ1-1; 11 nucleotides align to TRBD1. Germline V gene lookup returns CDR1 LNHDA and CDR2 SQIVND (reference sequence). This CDR3 has 14 amino acids. Trimming cost V 3 bases and J 5 bases; bases outside gene matches: 2. CDR3 sequence: CASSMGTGGTEAFF. CDR3 coding DNA: TGTGCCAGTAGTATGGGGACAGGGGGGACTGAAGCTTTCTTT. The variable domain in full, with the rest retrieved from reference TRBV19 and TRBJ1-1, is DGGITQSPKYLFRKEGQNVTLSCEQNLNHDAMYWYRQDPGQGLRLIYYSQIVNDFQKGDIAEGYSVSREKKESFPLTVTSAQKNPTAFYLCASSMGTGGTEAFFGQGTRLTVV.

This clonotype was picked up one time. A read error is likely, as this CDR3 ends without the conserved phenylalanine or tryptophan. The chain has TRBV10-3 and TRBJ1-6, with a possible D match to TRBD1 (6 bases). The CDR3 is made up of 14 amino acids. V was clipped by 6 bases and J by 9 bases, with 15 bases between them. Per the germline V gene, CDR1 is ENHRY and CDR2 is SYGVKD. CDR3 sequence: CAIRRTEAGSPLHL. CDR3 bases: TGTGCCATCAGGAGGACAGAAGCGGGTTCACCCCTCCACCTT.

By its share, this clonotype is medium-sized. V gene TRBV20-1 combines with J gene TRBJ2-7; 10 bases line up with TRBD1. Germline CDR1 is DFQATT and CDR2 is SNEGSKA (reference sequence). This CDR3 is built from 17 residues. Trimming took 0 bases from V and 3 from J; bases not matched to a gene: 11. This CDR3 reads CSARDRLRTGGVYEQYF. For the CDR3, the DNA is TGCAGTGCTAGAGATCGTCTCCGGACAGGGGGTGTCTACGAGCAGTACTTC.

J is TRBJ2-7 and V is TRBV7-9, with 7 bases matching TRBD1. Germline V gene lookup returns CDR1 SEHNR and CDR2 FQNEAQ (reference sequence). This CDR3 is 15 amino acids long. The trim removed 5 bases at V and 2 bases at J, leaving 9 bases unmatched. The CDR3 spells CASSPASDRAYEQYF. The CDR3 DNA reads TGTGCCAGCAGCCCAGCCTCAGACAGGGCCTACGAGCAGTACTTC.

This clonotype has only a few counts. The gene calls are TRBV6-1 and TRBJ2-6, with D perhaps matching TRBD1 (6 bases). The V end was cut by 4 bases, the J end by 0 bases, with 16 bases between. CDR3 length: 18 residues. Germline values: CDR1 MNHNS, CDR2 SASEGT. For the CDR3, the DNA is TGTGCCAGCAGTGGGCCCGGGACAAGAGTCTCTGGGGCCAACGTCCTGACTTTC. Translating it yields CASSGPGTRVSGANVLTF.

This clonotype was counted between two and nine times. V is TRBV30 and J is TRBJ2-3, with D tentatively TRBD1 or TRBD2 (5 bases each). V was clipped by 0 bases and J by 14 bases, with 15 bases between them. CDR1 GTSNPN and CDR2 SVGIG come from the germline V gene (reference sequence). CDR3 length: 12 residues. CDR3: CAWSVHGAGSYF. The CDR3 DNA is TGTGCCTGGAGTGTACACGGGGCTGGCTCGTATTTT.

This clonotype came up once. The J gene is TRBJ2-2, the V gene TRBV5-1; no clear D gene. The germline V gene encodes CDR1 SGHRS and CDR2 YFSETQ. Trimming left V 0 bases short and J 0 bases short, with 15 bases between. The CDR3 is 18 amino acids. The CDR3: CASSLVASRRTNTGELFF. CDR3 coding DNA: TGCGCCAGCAGCTTGGTTGCATCACGGAGAACGAACACCGGGGAGCTGTTTTTT. The variable domain in full, with the rest retrieved from reference TRBV5-1 and TRBJ2-2, is KAGVTQTPRYLIKTRGQQVTLSCSPISGHRSVSWYQQTPGQGLQFLFEYFSETQRNKGNFPGRFSGRQFSNSRSEMNVSTLELGDSALYLCASSLVASRRTNTGELFFGEGSRLTVL.

By share, this clonotype ranks as medium-sized (0.01 to 0.1%). This chain uses TRBV20-1 with TRBJ2-3; D not resolved. The germline V and J ends were trimmed by 0 bases and 3 bases, with 10 bases remaining between them. This CDR3 spans 14 amino acids. Germline V gives CDR1 DFQATT, CDR2 SNEGSKA (reference sequence). Here the CDR3 DNA reads TGCAGTGCTAGAGAGGAAAGGTTAACAGATACGCAGTATTTT. As protein: CSAREERLTDTQYF.